The next 20 T cell receptor beta chains were all read from a single sample in a study. Each CDR3 protein gets one entry after TCRdb re-called the 5' RACE reads with MiXCR. The repertoire holds tens of thousands of distinct CDR3 sequences, with 17% as singletons. The sequenced sample consisted of naive CD4+ T cells sorted from blood. Sample subset: naive CD4+ T cells, CD4+CD45RA+CD25-. The receptors here all came from a female donor with breast cancer.

This clonotype occurred many times. The chain uses TRBV6-2 or TRBV6-3 and TRBJ1-5; D unclear. The V and J ends lost 4 bases and 7 bases respectively, with 11 bases between them. This CDR3 region has 13 residues. Per the germline V gene, CDR1 is MNHEY and CDR2 is SVGEGT. The CDR3 loop is CASSLTLHQPQHF. CDR3 nucleotide sequence: TGTGCCAGCAGTTTAACCTTACACCAGCCCCAGCATTTT.

This clonotype was seen many times. CDR3 nucleotides: TGTGCCATCAGTGGGGCGACCGGGACAGGTAGCACAGATACGCAGTATTTT. Residues: CAISGATGTGSTDTQYF. V is TRBV10-3 and J is TRBJ2-3; TRBD1 aligns across 8 bases. Unmatched junction bases numbered 9, after V lost 4 bases and J lost 0 bases. Germline values: CDR1 ENHRY, CDR2 SYGVKD. The CDR3 has 17 amino acids.

This clonotype has a handful of counts. This chain uses TRBV29-1 with TRBJ2-1, with 7 bases matching TRBD2. J was trimmed by 3 bases and V by 3 bases; bases with no gene match: 2. In germline, CDR1 is SQVTM, CDR2 ANQGSEA. The CDR3 loop spans 13 amino acids. This chain's CDR3 is CSVEREGYNEQFF. The CDR3 nucleotides read TGCAGCGTTGAGAGGGAGGGCTACAATGAGCAGTTCTTC.

There are many counts of this clonotype. The CDR3, as DNA: TGCAGTGCTAGTAGTCTCAGGCTTAATCAGCCCCAGCATTTT. Translating gives CSASSLRLNQPQHF. The rearrangement uses TRBV20-1 and TRBJ1-5; D is unclear. Trimming left V 3 bases short and J 4 bases short, with 13 bases between. CDR1 and CDR2 from the germline V gene are DFQATT and SNEGSKA (reference sequence). The CDR3 spans 14 residues.

The V and J genes are TRBV6-5 and TRBJ2-3, with TRBD2 matching over 11 bases. Germline V gene data show CDR1 as MNHEY and CDR2 as SVGAGI. Trimming removed 6 bases from V and 2 bases from J; junction bases left unmatched: 7. The CDR3 runs to 16 residues. The CDR3 nucleotides read TGTGCCAGCAGAAGTGGGACTAGCGGATTCACAGATACGCAGTATTTT. Encoded protein: CASRSGTSGFTDTQYF.

The chain links TRBV29-1 to TRBJ2-7; TRBD2 aligns across 7 bases. CDR3 length equals 14 residues. V lost 6 bases, J lost 0 bases, and 8 bases stayed unmatched. The germline CDR1 and CDR2 sequences are SQVTM and ANQGSEA. The CDR3 is CSVNPGGSSYEQYF. The CDR3 region has the DNA TGCAGCGTGAATCCCGGGGGGAGCTCCTACGAGCAGTACTTC.

This clonotype was found a few times. The genes are TRBV5-1 and TRBJ1-2; D possibly corresponds to TRBD1 (6 bases). The V end lost 2 bases, the J end lost 5 bases, and 16 bases lay between the germline ends. CDR1 SGHRS and CDR2 YFSETQ come from the germline V gene. This CDR3 is 15 amino acids long. CDR3 sequence (DNA): TGCGCCAGCAGCTTTGGACAGTCTCAAGGGTATGGCTACACCTTC. It codes for CASSFGQSQGYGYTF.

This clonotype was seen a handful of times. V gene TRBV9 combines with J gene TRBJ2-3; 8 bases are a match to TRBD2. Germline trimming cut 6 bases from V and 3 bases from J; bases unmatched to any gene: 6. Germline V gene sequence: CDR1 SGDLS, CDR2 YYNGEE. The CDR3 is made up of 14 amino acids. CDR3 residues: CASKSSGATDTQYF. The CDR3, as DNA: TGTGCCAGCAAGAGTAGCGGGGCGACAGATACGCAGTATTTT.

The table lists this clonotype with many counts. The V and J genes are TRBV20-1 and TRBJ2-7, with TRBD2 matching over 11 bases. V was clipped by 3 bases and J by 0 bases; unmatched bases: 4. Per the germline V gene, CDR1 is DFQATT and CDR2 is SNEGSKA (reference sequence). This CDR3 contains 15 residues. CDR3 coding DNA: TGCAGTGCTAGGTTTACTAGCGGGAGCTCCTACGAGCAGTACTTC. It codes for CSARFTSGSSYEQYF.

V usage is TRBV5-1 and J usage is TRBJ1-5; D is ambiguous. Germline assignment: CDR1 SGHRS and CDR2 YFSETQ. The V gene lost 2 bases and the J gene lost 2 bases, with 5 bases spanning the gap. This CDR3 has 13 amino acids. CDR3 coding DNA: TGCGCCAGCAGCTTCCAGGGCAATCAGCCCCAGCATTTT. It is translated as CASSFQGNQPQHF.

The gene calls are TRBV7-6 and TRBJ1-1; D is undetermined. The CDR3 spans 14 residues. Trimming cost V 4 bases and J 0 bases, with 9 bases left between them. Germline V gene data show CDR1 as SGHVS and CDR2 as FNYEAQ. The CDR3 DNA is TGTGCCAGCAGCTCTGCGACACTGAACACTGAAGCTTTCTTT. Its translation: CASSSATLNTEAFF.

As regards this clonotype: This may stem from a read error, because a much larger clone lies one nucleotide away. The chain joins TRBV4-3 to TRBJ1-2; 7 bases fit TRBD1. The CDR3 is made up of 14 amino acids. CDR1 is LGHNA, CDR2 YSLEER, per germline. CDR3 DNA: TGCGCCAACAGCCAAGTTTCCAGGGGGTACGGCTACACCTTC. Translation gives CANSQVSRGYGYTF.

The table lists this clonotype with a few counts. A much bigger clone sits one base away, suggesting this may be a read error. CDR3 DNA: TGCAGTGCTAGGTTGACAGGGGGCCACAATGAAGCTTTCTTT. This gives the protein CSARLTGGHNEAFF. The chain couples TRBV20-1 to TRBJ1-1; TRBD1 agrees at 10 bases. Losses at the gene ends were 3 bases for V and 7 bases for J; bases not matched to a gene: 8. The CDR3 sequence is 14 residues long. CDR1 is DFQATT and CDR2 is SNEGSKA in the germline V gene (reference sequence).

This clonotype was detected a few times. The V and J genes are TRBV3-1 and TRBJ1-6, with D maybe TRBD1 (6 bases). V lost 8 bases and J lost 3, with 8 bases in between. This CDR3 contains 13 residues. CDR1 is LGHDT and CDR2 is YNNKEL in the germline V gene (reference sequence). CDR3 in amino acids: CASGQFYNSPLHF. CDR3 DNA sequence: TGTGCCAGCGGACAGTTCTATAATTCACCCCTCCACTTT.

This clonotype was recorded a few times. The rearrangement links TRBV27 to TRBJ1-5; tentative D call: TRBD1 (6 bases). Trimming removed 6 bases at V and 2 bases at J, with 23 bases between. Germline V lookup: CDR1 MNHEY, CDR2 SMNVEV (reference sequence). This CDR3 has 18 amino acids. Here the CDR3 DNA reads TGTGCCAGCAGCCTCTTTGGGGCAGGGGCCCGAGGCAATCAGCCCCAGCATTTT. As protein: CASSLFGAGARGNQPQHF.

The sample holds many counts of this clonotype. V is TRBV6-5 and J is TRBJ1-5; TRBD1 might be the D (5 bases). The length of the CDR3 is 15 residues. CDR1 and CDR2 from the germline V gene are MNHEY and SVGAGI. Trimming left V 3 bases short and J 2 bases short, with 11 bases between. The CDR3 DNA follows: TGTGCCAGCAGTTATTCGTGGGGGGGCAATCAGCCCCAGCATTTT. Its translation is CASSYSWGGNQPQHF.

About this clonotype itself: An end of the junction does not agree with germline; a read error may underlie this. The rearrangement uses TRBV11-3 and TRBJ1-1; 8 bases map to TRBD1. The germline gives CDR1 SGHNT, CDR2 YENEEA. CDR3 length: 14 amino acids. The CDR3: CAISPGQGPAEAFF. The CDR3, as DNA: TGTGCCATCAGCCCTGGACAGGGTCCCGCTGAAGCTTTCTTT.

This clonotype was observed many times. The chain couples TRBV20-1 to TRBJ2-3; D remains ambiguous. Germline CDR1 DFQATT, CDR2 SNEGSKA (reference sequence). The V end lost 0 bases, the J end lost 2 bases, and 12 bases lay between the germline ends. This CDR3 comprises 15 residues. The CDR3 DNA reads as TGCAGTGCTAGAGATGTAAACGTTGTCACAGATACGCAGTATTTT. Amino acids: CSARDVNVVTDTQYF.

This clonotype occurred once. One end of the junction varies from germline; a read error may be responsible. The gene calls are TRBV7-6 and TRBJ2-5, with TRBD1 matching over 9 bases. From germline, CDR1 is SGHVS and CDR2 FNYEAQ. The CDR3 loop spans 15 amino acids. CDR3 in DNA: TGTGCCAGCAGCTTCGCGACAGGGGGATCGGAGACCCATTACTTC. Translated, it gives CASSFATGGSETHYF. The whole variable domain, filled in from reference TRBV7-6 and TRBJ2-5, reads GAGVSQSPRYKVTKRGQDVALRCDPISGHVSLYWYRQALGQGPEFLTYFNYEAQQDKSGLPNDRFSAERPEGSISTLTIQRTEQRDSAMYRCASSFATGGSETHYFGPGTRLLVL.

Regarding this clonotype: A much larger clone sits a single nucleotide away, making a read error possible. The chain links TRBV5-1 to TRBJ1-1; D perhaps matches TRBD1 (5 bases). Germline values: CDR1 SGHRS, CDR2 YFSETQ. This CDR3 has 18 amino acids. Trimming shortened V by 5 bases and J by 0 bases, and 23 bases separated the two germline ends. The CDR3 loop reads CASSTTLGLRELNTEAFF. CDR3 in DNA: TGCGCCAGCAGTACGACCCTGGGACTTCGGGAATTGAACACTGAAGCTTTCTTT.